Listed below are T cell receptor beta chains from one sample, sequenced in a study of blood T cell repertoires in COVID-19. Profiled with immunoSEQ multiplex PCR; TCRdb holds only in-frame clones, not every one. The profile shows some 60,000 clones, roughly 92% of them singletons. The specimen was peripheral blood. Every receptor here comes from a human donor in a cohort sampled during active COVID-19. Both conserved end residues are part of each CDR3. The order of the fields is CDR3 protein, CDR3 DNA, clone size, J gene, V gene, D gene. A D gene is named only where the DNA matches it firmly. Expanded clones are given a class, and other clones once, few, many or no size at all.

CDR3aa: CASSLRTGGAEKLFF
CDR3nt: TGTGCCAGCAGCCTCCGGACAGGGGGGGCTGAAAAACTGTTTTTT
abundance: .
j_gene: TRBJ1-4
v_gene: TRBV3-1/TRBV3-2
d_gene: TRBD1

CDR3aa: CASRQGGSSYNSPLHF
CDR3nt: TGCGCCAGCCGACAGGGTGGGTCCTCCTATAATTCACCCCTCCACTTT
abundance: .
j_gene: TRBJ1-6
v_gene: TRBV4-1
d_gene: TRBD1

CDR3aa: CASSQPYLDRESGYTF
CDR3nt: TGCGCCAGCAGCCAACCATACCTGGACAGGGAATCCGGCTACACCTTC
abundance: .
j_gene: TRBJ1-2
v_gene: TRBV4-1
d_gene: TRBD1

CDR3aa: CASTPTAADTEAFF
CDR3nt: TGCGCCAGCACCCCGACCGCCGCGGACACTGAAGCTTTCTTT
abundance: .
j_gene: TRBJ1-1
v_gene: TRBV5-1
d_gene: .

CDR3aa: CASSLWMALTNNSPLHF
CDR3nt: TGTGCCAGCAGCTTGTGGATGGCTCTGACTAATAATTCACCCCTCCACTTT
abundance: .
j_gene: TRBJ1-6
v_gene: TRBV5-6
d_gene: .

CDR3aa: CASSQVPRTSGGRTQYF
CDR3nt: TGTGCCAGCAGCCAAGTCCCCCGTACTAGCGGGGGCCGTACGCAGTATTTT
abundance: once
j_gene: TRBJ2-3
v_gene: TRBV3-1/TRBV3-2
d_gene: TRBD2

CDR3aa: CASSGGQGGSPLHF
CDR3nt: TGTGCCAGCAGCGGGGGGCAGGGAGGGTCACCCCTCCACTTT
abundance: .
j_gene: TRBJ1-6
v_gene: TRBV28
d_gene: .

CDR3aa: CASSVGGLTGELFF
CDR3nt: TGTGCCAGCAGTGTGGGGGGGCTCACCGGGGAGCTGTTTTTT
abundance: .
j_gene: TRBJ2-2
v_gene: TRBV7-9
d_gene: .

CDR3aa: CASRGRGTYEQYF
CDR3nt: TGTGCCAGTAGAGGCAGGGGTACCTACGAGCAGTACTTC
abundance: .
j_gene: TRBJ2-7
v_gene: TRBV19
d_gene: .

CDR3aa: CASSYGLLRDEQFF
CDR3nt: TGTGCCAGCAGTTACGGGCTCCTCAGGGATGAGCAGTTCTTC
abundance: .
j_gene: TRBJ2-1
v_gene: TRBV6-2/TRBV6-3
d_gene: .

CDR3aa: CASSPGLAGGEEETQYF
CDR3nt: TGTGCCAGCAGCCCGGGACTAGCGGGAGGGGAAGAAGAGACCCAGTACTTC
abundance: once
j_gene: TRBJ2-5
v_gene: TRBV11-2
d_gene: TRBD2

CDR3aa: CASSVGGAYNEQFF
CDR3nt: TGTGCCAGCAGCGTGGGCGGGGCGTACAATGAGCAGTTCTTC
abundance: .
j_gene: TRBJ2-1
v_gene: TRBV14
d_gene: .

CDR3aa: CASSLSSIHEQYF
CDR3nt: TGTGCCAGCAGTTTGAGTAGCATACACGAGCAGTACTTC
abundance: few
j_gene: TRBJ2-7
v_gene: TRBV27
d_gene: .

CDR3aa: CASSPLSTDTQYF
CDR3nt: TGCGCCAGCAGCCCCCTCAGCACAGATACGCAGTATTTT
abundance: .
j_gene: TRBJ2-3
v_gene: TRBV5-1
d_gene: .

CDR3aa: CAISLANEQFF
CDR3nt: TGTGCCATTTCCCTGGCCAATGAGCAGTTCTTC
abundance: .
j_gene: TRBJ2-1
v_gene: TRBV10-3
d_gene: .

CDR3aa: CATGGSFGELFF
CDR3nt: TGTGCCACCGGCGGGTCGTTCGGGGAGCTGTTTTTT
abundance: .
j_gene: TRBJ2-2
v_gene: TRBV27
d_gene: .

CDR3aa: CASSPTGGEPQHF
CDR3nt: TGCGCCAGCAGCCCGACCGGGGGGGAGCCCCAGCATTTT
abundance: .
j_gene: TRBJ1-5
v_gene: TRBV5-1
d_gene: .

CDR3aa: CASSVDGRSYEQYF
CDR3nt: TGTGCCAGCAGCGTAGATGGCAGGTCCTACGAGCAGTACTTC
abundance: once
j_gene: TRBJ2-7
v_gene: TRBV9
d_gene: .

CDR3aa: CASSSGSTDTQYF
CDR3nt: TGTGCCAGCAGTAGCGGGAGCACAGATACGCAGTATTTT
abundance: .
j_gene: TRBJ2-3
v_gene: TRBV6-4
d_gene: .

CDR3aa: CASSFRGDYGYTF
CDR3nt: TGTGCCAGCAGCTTCAGGGGGGACTATGGCTACACCTTC
abundance: .
j_gene: TRBJ1-2
v_gene: TRBV7-2
d_gene: TRBD1

CDR3aa: CASSGGAGNEQFF
CDR3nt: TGTGCCAGCAGCGGAGGGGCGGGCAATGAGCAGTTCTTC
abundance: .
j_gene: TRBJ2-1
v_gene: TRBV11-3
d_gene: .

CDR3aa: CASSHGTSGTEQYF
CDR3nt: TGTGCCAGCAGCCATGGGACTAGCGGGACCGAGCAGTACTTC
abundance: once
j_gene: TRBJ2-7
v_gene: TRBV3-1/TRBV3-2
d_gene: TRBD2

CDR3aa: CASRLQTYTGELFF
CDR3nt: TGTGCCAGCAGACTGCAGACTTACACCGGGGAGCTGTTTTTT
abundance: .
j_gene: TRBJ2-2
v_gene: TRBV21-1
d_gene: .

CDR3aa: CASSFGSTGTDTQYF
CDR3nt: TGTGCCAGCAGCTTTGGCTCTACAGGGACAGATACGCAGTATTTT
abundance: once
j_gene: TRBJ2-3
v_gene: TRBV11-3
d_gene: .

CDR3aa: CSVDPRDYGYTF
CDR3nt: TGCAGCGTTGATCCCCGAGACTATGGCTACACCTTC
abundance: .
j_gene: TRBJ1-2
v_gene: TRBV29-1
d_gene: .

CDR3aa: CASSLSLLSSYNEQFF
CDR3nt: TGTGCCAGCAGCTTATCTCTCCTAAGCTCCTACAATGAGCAGTTCTTC
abundance: .
j_gene: TRBJ2-1
v_gene: TRBV7-3
d_gene: .

CDR3aa: CATSRESPRANSNQPQHF
CDR3nt: TGTGCCACCAGCAGAGAGAGTCCCAGGGCCAATAGCAATCAGCCCCAGCATTTT
abundance: .
j_gene: TRBJ1-5
v_gene: TRBV15
d_gene: .

CDR3aa: CATSSYRVSYEQYF
CDR3nt: TGTGCCACCAGCTCATACAGGGTCTCCTACGAGCAGTACTTC
abundance: .
j_gene: TRBJ2-7
v_gene: TRBV15
d_gene: .

CDR3aa: CASSVQLSSNTGELFF
CDR3nt: TGTGCCAGCAGTGTCCAACTAAGCTCCAACACCGGGGAGCTGTTTTTT
abundance: .
j_gene: TRBJ2-2
v_gene: TRBV6-4
d_gene: .

CDR3aa: CASRPLGGEKLFF
CDR3nt: TGTGCCAGTAGGCCCCTCGGGGGGGAAAAACTGTTTTTT
abundance: .
j_gene: TRBJ1-4
v_gene: TRBV19
d_gene: .

CDR3aa: CASSVGNRVSYNEQFF
CDR3nt: TGTGCCAGCAGCGTAGGGAACAGGGTCTCCTACAATGAGCAGTTCTTC
abundance: .
j_gene: TRBJ2-1
v_gene: TRBV5-6
d_gene: .

CDR3aa: CASRPQGSYGYTF
CDR3nt: TGTGCCAGCAGGCCACAGGGCTCCTATGGCTACACCTTC
abundance: .
j_gene: TRBJ1-2
v_gene: TRBV6-5
d_gene: .

CDR3aa: CPQRGQPNEQFF
CDR3nt: TGTCCCCAGCGGGGGCAGCCCAACGAGCAGTTCTTC
abundance: .
j_gene: TRBJ2-1
v_gene: TRBV5-4
d_gene: TRBD2

CDR3aa: CAWSVFRGAETYGYTF
CDR3nt: TGTGCCTGGAGTGTATTTCGGGGGGCTGAGACCTATGGCTACACCTTC
abundance: .
j_gene: TRBJ1-2
v_gene: TRBV30
d_gene: .

CDR3aa: CATGTFQETQYF
CDR3nt: TGTGCCACAGGGACTTTCCAAGAGACCCAGTACTTC
abundance: .
j_gene: TRBJ2-5
v_gene: TRBV24-1
d_gene: .

CDR3aa: CASSLVGGSRDNEQFF
CDR3nt: TGTGCCAGCAGCTTGGTTGGCGGGAGCAGGGACAATGAGCAGTTCTTC
abundance: .
j_gene: TRBJ2-1
v_gene: TRBV5-6
d_gene: TRBD2

CDR3aa: CASSLSFRYEQYF
CDR3nt: TGTGCCAGCAGTTTATCTTTTCGGTACGAGCAGTACTTC
abundance: .
j_gene: TRBJ2-7
v_gene: TRBV27
d_gene: .

CDR3aa: CASSPGATNEKLFF
CDR3nt: TGCGCCAGCAGCCCGGGAGCAACTAATGAAAAACTGTTTTTT
abundance: .
j_gene: TRBJ1-4
v_gene: TRBV5-1
d_gene: .

CDR3aa: CASSFRRGWDQETQYF
CDR3nt: TGTGCCAGCAGCTTTAGGCGGGGGTGGGACCAAGAGACCCAGTACTTC
abundance: .
j_gene: TRBJ2-5
v_gene: TRBV5-4
d_gene: TRBD2

CDR3aa: CASPSLAGDQETQYF
CDR3nt: TGTGCCAGCCCTTCACTAGCGGGGGACCAAGAGACCCAGTACTTC
abundance: once
j_gene: TRBJ2-5
v_gene: TRBV6-5
d_gene: TRBD2

CDR3aa: CSARTTEAFF
CDR3nt: TGCAGTGCTAGAACAACTGAAGCTTTCTTT
abundance: .
j_gene: TRBJ1-1
v_gene: TRBV20-1
d_gene: .

CDR3aa: CASSLPIPNEAFF
CDR3nt: TGTGCCAGCAGTTTACCCATTCCTAATGAAGCTTTCTTT
abundance: .
j_gene: TRBJ1-1
v_gene: TRBV12-3/TRBV12-4
d_gene: .

CDR3aa: CASVQGPGANVLTF
CDR3nt: TGTGCCAGCGTACAGGGTCCCGGGGCCAACGTCCTGACTTTC
abundance: .
j_gene: TRBJ2-6
v_gene: TRBV6-5
d_gene: .

CDR3aa: CASSTGHNTGELFF
CDR3nt: TGCGCCAGCAGCACAGGGCATAACACCGGGGAGCTGTTTTTT
abundance: .
j_gene: TRBJ2-2
v_gene: TRBV5-1
d_gene: .

CDR3aa: CASSLEDSRYNEQFF
CDR3nt: TGCGCCAGCAGCTTGGAGGACAGCCGGTACAATGAGCAGTTCTTC
abundance: .
j_gene: TRBJ2-1
v_gene: TRBV5-1
d_gene: .

CDR3aa: CASSPGTTYEQYF
CDR3nt: TGTGCCAGCAGCCCTGGGACAACCTACGAGCAGTACTTC
abundance: .
j_gene: TRBJ2-7
v_gene: TRBV3-1/TRBV3-2
d_gene: .

CDR3aa: CSAAGRGGYGYTF
CDR3nt: TGCAGCGCCGCAGGGAGGGGAGGCTATGGCTACACCTTC
abundance: few
j_gene: TRBJ1-2
v_gene: TRBV29-1
d_gene: .

CDR3aa: CASSLGMRDSGSPLHF
CDR3nt: TGTGCCAGCAGCTTAGGAATGAGGGACTCCGGGTCACCCCTCCACTTT
abundance: few
j_gene: TRBJ1-6
v_gene: TRBV7-6
d_gene: .

CDR3aa: CAWSRTGVGYTF
CDR3nt: TGTGCCTGGAGTCGGACAGGGGTTGGCTACACCTTC
abundance: .
j_gene: TRBJ1-2
v_gene: TRBV30
d_gene: TRBD1

CDR3aa: CASRVYPAGVYEQYF
CDR3nt: TGTGCCAGCAGGGTATACCCAGCGGGGGTCTACGAGCAGTACTTC
abundance: .
j_gene: TRBJ2-7
v_gene: TRBV21-1
d_gene: .

CDR3aa: CARRQGPNYGYTF
CDR3nt: TGTGCCAGAAGACAGGGGCCTAACTATGGCTACACCTTC
abundance: few
j_gene: TRBJ1-2
v_gene: TRBV2
d_gene: TRBD1

CDR3aa: CASSSPNYGYTF
CDR3nt: TGTGCCAGCAGCTCTCCCAACTATGGCTACACCTTC
abundance: .
j_gene: TRBJ1-2
v_gene: TRBV5-8
d_gene: .

CDR3aa: CASSPAGSYEQYF
CDR3nt: TGTGCCAGCAGCCCAGCAGGCTCCTACGAGCAGTACTTC
abundance: .
j_gene: TRBJ2-7
v_gene: TRBV3-1/TRBV3-2
d_gene: .

CDR3aa: CASKRLGGQNTEAFF
CDR3nt: TGTGCCAGCAAGAGGCTAGGGGGTCAGAACACTGAAGCTTTCTTT
abundance: few
j_gene: TRBJ1-1
v_gene: TRBV27
d_gene: .

CDR3aa: CASSLMATTDTQYF
CDR3nt: TGTGCCAGCAGCTTAATGGCAACCACAGATACGCAGTATTTT
abundance: .
j_gene: TRBJ2-3
v_gene: TRBV11-2
d_gene: .

CDR3aa: CASSLDSSEETQYF
CDR3nt: TGTGCCAGCAGCTTAGATTCTAGCGAAGAGACCCAGTACTTC
abundance: .
j_gene: TRBJ2-5
v_gene: TRBV13
d_gene: .

CDR3aa: CASSSEDRRTRYEQYF
CDR3nt: TGTGCCAGCAGTTCCGAGGACAGGCGGACCCGCTACGAGCAGTACTTC
abundance: .
j_gene: TRBJ2-7
v_gene: TRBV6-6
d_gene: TRBD1

CDR3aa: CASRGDRAGETQYF
CDR3nt: TGCGCCAGCAGAGGTGACAGGGCTGGGGAGACCCAGTACTTC
abundance: .
j_gene: TRBJ2-5
v_gene: TRBV5-1
d_gene: TRBD1

CDR3aa: CASSAPPGAQFLLYEQYF
CDR3nt: TGTGCCAGCAGTGCCCCGCCTGGAGCTCAGTTCCTCCTCTACGAGCAGTACTTC
abundance: .
j_gene: TRBJ2-7
v_gene: TRBV28
d_gene: .